The 13 T cell receptor beta chains below all came from one sample that was sequenced in a study of cytomegalovirus exposure and HLA in healthy donors. PCR was performed using 60 Vbeta and 13 Jbeta primers. Produced via immunoSEQ multiplex PCR; TCRdb's table is partial and in-frame only. The sample totals approximately 110,000 clones. Sample: PBMCs. The receptors shown here come from a man aged 30 to 45 in good health and CMV-seronegative.

The chain employs TRBV2 and TRBJ2-5; TRBD2 agrees at 11 bases. The J call may not be correct, given that the DNA end is closer to TRBJ2-7. The CDR3 totals 17 residues. Germline V gives CDR1 SNHLY, CDR2 FYNNEI. Written as DNA, the CDR3 is TGTGCCAGCAGTGAAGGGGCTAGCGGGGGGATTACCTACGAGCAGTACTTC. Protein: CASSEGASGGITYEQYF.

CDR3 nucleotide sequence: TGTGCCAGTAGTATAGGCCCTGGACAGGGGATCGGCACTGAAGCTTTCTTT. Translating gives CASSIGPGQGIGTEAFF. The chain combines TRBV19 with TRBJ1-1; the match to TRBD1 covers 9 bases. The V gene end was trimmed by 1 base and the J gene end by 4 bases; junction bases not matched to a gene: 10. Looked up from germline, CDR1 is LNHDA and CDR2 is SQIVND (reference sequence). This CDR3 is 17 amino acids long.

V is TRBV5-5 and J is TRBJ2-7; tentatively, D is TRBD1 (6 bases). Trimming removed 4 bases at V and 3 bases at J, with 17 bases between. Germline-derived CDR1 and CDR2 are SGHKS and YYEKEE (reference sequence). There are 15 residues in the CDR3. The CDR3 nucleotides are TGTGCCAGCAGCGACGGAACGGGGACAAACTACGAGCAGTACTTC. Encoded protein: CASSDGTGTNYEQYF.

The gene calls are TRBV6-6 and TRBJ1-5; the D is unclear. CDR1 is MNHNY, CDR2 SVGAGI, per germline (reference sequence). This CDR3 region has 10 residues. The V and J ends lost 6 bases and 9 bases respectively, with 6 bases between them. CDR3 sequence: CASSPRPQHF. DNA of the CDR3: TGTGCCAGCAGCCCCCGGCCCCAGCATTTT.

The chain joins TRBV7-3 to TRBJ1-2; 12 bases map to TRBD1. Germline V CDR1 and CDR2: SGHTA, FQGTGA. V gave up 3 bases and J gave up 6 bases; unmatched junction bases: 5. This CDR3 has 15 residues. CDR3 nucleotides: TGTGCCAGCAGCTTGGGGACAGGGGGCGAGGATGGCTACACCTTC. Translating gives CASSLGTGGEDGYTF.

The chain joins TRBV14 to TRBJ1-1, with D possibly matching TRBD1 (5 bases). Trimming removed 3 bases at V and 4 bases at J, with 6 bases between. Germline V lookup: CDR1 SGHDN, CDR2 FVKESK. This CDR3 contains 12 residues. The DNA for the CDR3 is TGTGCCAGCAGCCAGGGGCGCACTGAAGCTTTCTTT. Protein: CASSQGRTEAFF.

V is TRBV7-9 and J is TRBJ1-4; tentatively, D is TRBD1 (5 bases). The CDR3 covers 14 residues. In germline, CDR1 is SEHNR, CDR2 FQNEAQ (reference sequence). V was clipped by 3 bases and J by 4 bases, with 9 bases between them. DNA of the CDR3: TGTGCCAGCAGCTTCGGACAAAGTAATGAAAAACTGTTTTTT. Translated, it gives CASSFGQSNEKLFF.

The CDR3: CASGPGINEQFF. CDR3 bases: TGTGCCAGCGGACCGGGGATCAATGAGCAGTTCTTC. The chain uses TRBV28 and TRBJ2-1; D is perhaps TRBD2 (5 bases). Trimming took 8 bases from V and 6 from J, leaving 11 bases between them. The germline CDR1 and CDR2 sequences are MDHEN and SYDVKM. This CDR3 contains 12 residues. The full variable domain, completed using reference TRBV28 and TRBJ2-1, is DVKVTQSSRYLVKRTGEKVFLECVQDMDHENMFWYRQDPGLGLRLIYFSYDVKMKEKGDIPEGYSVSREKKERFSLILESASTNQTSMYLCASGPGINEQFFGPGTRLTVL.

This chain joins TRBV5-1 and TRBJ2-5; 8 bases are shared with TRBD1. Trimming removed 3 bases from V and 2 bases from J; junction bases left unmatched: 3. Germline CDR1 and CDR2: SGHRS and YFSETQ. The CDR3 is made up of 14 amino acids. The CDR3 DNA is TGCGCCAGCAGCTGGACAGGGCAACAAGAGACCCAGTACTTC. Protein product: CASSWTGQQETQYF. Full variable domain (remainder filled in from reference TRBV5-1 and TRBJ2-5): KAGVTQTPRYLIKTRGQQVTLSCSPISGHRSVSWYQQTPGQGLQFLFEYFSETQRNKGNFPGRFSGRQFSNSRSEMNVSTLELGDSALYLCASSWTGQQETQYFGPGTRLLVL.

The chain combines TRBV5-1 with TRBJ1-1; D may be TRBD1 (5 bases). V gave up 0 bases and J gave up 6 bases, with 12 bases separating them. Germline CDR1 reads SGHRS; CDR2 reads YFSETQ. This CDR3 spans 14 amino acids. The CDR3 reads CASSLEAGMAEAFF. CDR3 nucleotides: TGCGCCAGCAGCTTGGAGGCAGGGATGGCTGAAGCTTTCTTT.

This chain connects TRBV19 to TRBJ1-1; TRBD1 aligns across 8 bases. With 5 bases clipped from V and 1 base from J, the junction kept 6 bases outside the gene matches. This CDR3 comprises 15 residues. Germline V gene lookup returns CDR1 LNHDA and CDR2 SQIVND (reference sequence). In nucleotides, the CDR3 is TGTGCCAGTAGTCCCCGGACAGGGAGGAACACTGAAGCTTTCTTT. Protein: CASSPRTGRNTEAFF.

The chain links TRBV7-9 to TRBJ2-5; tentatively, D is TRBD2 (6 bases). The DNA matches TRBJ2-7 better at its end, which makes the J call doubtful. This CDR3 is built from 13 residues. Germline values: CDR1 SEHNR, CDR2 FQNEAQ (reference sequence). The DNA for the CDR3 is TGTGCCAGCAGCTCCCCGGGGGTGTACGAGCAGTACTTC. As protein: CASSSPGVYEQYF.

The chain has TRBV9 and TRBJ1-2; TRBD1 matches 9 bases. Germline V gene sequence: CDR1 SGDLS, CDR2 YYNGEE. The CDR3 is 15 amino acids. Trimming cost V 3 bases and J 0 bases; bases outside gene matches: 3. CDR3 DNA sequence: TGTGCCAGCAGCGAGCGGACAGGGGCTAACTATGGCTACACCTTC. It codes for CASSERTGANYGYTF.